These 22 T cell receptor beta chains were all obtained from the same sample, sequenced in a study of T cells in Graves' hyperthyroidism and ophthalmopathy. The CDR3 regions of TCR beta were amplified from RNA transcripts. A set of HTBI primers served as the primers for a first-round RT-PCR of the TCR CDR3. MiXCR was run by TCRdb on the multiplex PCR reads, yielding one entry per CDR3 protein. The sample yields fewer than 600,000 distinct CDR3 sequences, around 15% seen once. The sequencing sample was made of blood. The receptors come from a woman in her forties with Graves' hyperthyroidism.

This clonotype was seen ten or more times. The chain combines TRBV6-6 with TRBJ2-1; perhaps TRBD2 as D (5 bases). The V and J ends lost 0 bases and 2 bases respectively, with 11 bases between them. Germline CDR1 is MNHNY and CDR2 is SVGAGI (reference sequence). The CDR3 runs 16 residues. CDR3 nucleotides: TGTGCCAGCAGTTACTCAGCGGCGAGTACCTACAATGAGCAGTTCTTC. This codes for CASSYSAASTYNEQFF.

A few counts support this clonotype. The V gene is TRBV11-3, the J gene TRBJ2-2, with TRBD1 matching 7 bases. This CDR3 spans 16 amino acids. V was pared by 1 base and J by 0 bases, with 2 bases of the junction left unmatched. The germline CDR1 and CDR2 sequences are SGHNT and YENEEA. CDR3 DNA sequence: TGTGCCAGCAGCTTAGGAGGGGGCCCGAACACCGGGGAGCTGTTTTTT. It is translated as CASSLGGGPNTGELFF.

In this sample, this clonotype turned up a few times. The V gene is TRBV20-1, the J gene TRBJ2-3; D not resolved. CDR1 DFQATT and CDR2 SNEGSKA come from the germline V gene (reference sequence). V lost 6 bases to trimming and J lost 1 base, with 14 bases between them. The CDR3 sequence is 14 residues long. CDR3 residues: CSAQPIRGTDTQYF. The CDR3 nucleotides are TGCAGTGCACAGCCCATCCGGGGCACAGATACGCAGTATTTT.

This clonotype was counted many times. The chain combines TRBV20-1 with TRBJ2-2, with 10 nucleotides matching TRBD2. Germline V gene lookup returns CDR1 DFQATT and CDR2 SNEGSKA (reference sequence). V shed 0 bases, J shed 2 bases, and the junction held 6 bases outside the gene matches. This CDR3 contains 17 residues. The CDR3 protein is CSAREISGRLNTGELFF. The DNA of the CDR3 is TGCAGTGCTAGAGAAATTAGCGGGAGGTTAAACACCGGGGAGCTGTTTTTT.

This clonotype was counted ten times or more. For the CDR3, the DNA is TGTGCCAGCAGTTTGGGACAGGGCGCCGGCTACACCTTC. This sequence encodes CASSLGQGAGYTF. The J gene is TRBJ1-2, the V gene TRBV28; 9 bases line up with TRBD1. The CDR3 is 13 amino acids. J gave up 8 bases and V 3 bases, and 4 bases lay outside the gene matches. Germline CDR1 is MDHEN and CDR2 is SYDVKM.

This clonotype has a count of ten or more. V and J are TRBV12-3 or TRBV12-4 and TRBJ1-1; 10 nucleotides align to TRBD1. The CDR3 spans 17 residues. Trimming removed 5 bases from V and 11 bases from J; junction bases left unmatched: 20. The CDR3 region is CASSPATGGLPLGYAFF. The CDR3, as DNA: TGTGCCAGCAGTCCGGCGACAGGGGGCCTCCCTTTAGGATATGCTTTCTTT.

The table lists this clonotype with a few counts. The conserved closing phenylalanine or tryptophan is absent in this CDR3, likely reflecting a read error. V gene TRBV12-3 or TRBV12-4 combines with J gene TRBJ1-1; no clear D. Trimming cost V 3 bases and J 0 bases, with 2 bases left between them. The CDR3 extends over 12 amino acids. Written as DNA, the CDR3 is TGTGCCAGCAGTTTCTTGAACACTGAAGCTTTCCTT. This codes for CASSFLNTEAFL.

Only a few counts were recorded for this clonotype. V gene TRBV10-2 combines with J gene TRBJ2-7, with 13 nucleotides matching TRBD2. CDR1 is WSHSY, CDR2 SAAADI, per germline. Losses at the gene ends were 8 bases for V and 3 bases for J; bases not matched to a gene: 1. The CDR3 has 13 residues. The CDR3 sequence is CASGLAGVYEQYF. The CDR3 region has the DNA TGCGCCAGCGGACTAGCGGGAGTCTACGAGCAGTACTTC.

The J gene is TRBJ1-6, the V gene TRBV4-1; TRBD1 agrees at 12 bases. Germline CDR1 is MGHRA and CDR2 is YSYEKL. This CDR3 contains 19 residues. V lost 1 base and J lost 1; bases outside the gene matches: 5. The CDR3 nucleotides read TGCGCCAGCAGCCAAGCCGGGACAGGGGGCACGTCCTATAATTCACCCCTCCACTTT. Protein: CASSQAGTGGTSYNSPLHF.

J is TRBJ1-4 and V is TRBV6-1; no firm D call. Germline V gene data show CDR1 as MNHNS and CDR2 as SASEGT. V dropped 8 bases and J dropped 0 bases, with 13 bases sitting between them. This CDR3 spans 15 amino acids. For the CDR3, the DNA is TGTGCCAGCTGTCGGACCGAAACAACTAATGAAAAACTGTTTTTT. It is translated as CASCRTETTNEKLFF.

This clonotype appeared many times. This chain joins TRBV12-3 or TRBV12-4 and TRBJ2-7; a weak D match, TRBD2 (7 bases). V dropped 6 bases and J dropped 3 bases, with 18 bases sitting between them. CDR3 size: 15 residues. CDR3 nucleotide sequence: TGTGCCAGCAGCCAGGGAGGAGGGGGGGTCTACGAGCAGTACTTC. Translating it yields CASSQGGGGVYEQYF.

The gene calls are TRBV5-1 and TRBJ2-7, with D maybe TRBD2 (6 bases). Germline-derived CDR1 and CDR2 are SGHRS and YFSETQ. The CDR3 runs 14 residues. Trimming shortened V by 1 base and J by 4 bases, and 12 bases separated the two germline ends. CDR3 in amino acids: CASSLTSQPYEQYF. For the CDR3, the DNA is TGCGCCAGCAGCTTGACTAGCCAGCCTTACGAGCAGTACTTC.

This clonotype appeared a few times. V gene TRBV29-1 combines with J gene TRBJ2-7; 9 bases are shared with TRBD1. Trimming removed 1 base from V and 2 bases from J; junction bases left unmatched: 0. The CDR3 extends over 13 amino acids. Germline-derived CDR1 and CDR2 are SQVTM and ANQGSEA. In DNA, the CDR3 is TGCAGCGTTGAAGGGACAGGGGCCTACGAGCAGTACTTC. This translates into CSVEGTGAYEQYF.

The gene calls are TRBV9 and TRBJ2-1, with D possibly matching TRBD2 (6 bases). This CDR3 is 15 amino acids long. Deletions cut 2 bases from V and 8 bases from J, with 17 bases between. Germline CDR1 and CDR2: SGDLS and YYNGEE. Here the CDR3 DNA reads TGTGCCAGCAGCGTCGACTGGGGAGGTCGGGATGAGCAGTTCTTC. This sequence encodes CASSVDWGGRDEQFF. The whole variable domain, remainder taken from reference TRBV9 and TRBJ2-1, is DSGVTQTPKHLITATGQRVTLRCSPRSGDLSVYWYQQSLDQGLQFLIQYYNGEERAKGNILERFSAQQFPDLHSELNLSSLELGDSALYFCASSVDWGGRDEQFFGPGTRLTVL.

The chain links TRBV5-1 to TRBJ2-5, with D possibly called TRBD1 or TRBD2 (6 bases each). Germline V gene sequence: CDR1 SGHRS, CDR2 YFSETQ. V gave up 0 bases and J gave up 1 base, with 13 bases separating them. This CDR3 comprises 16 residues. The CDR3 sequence: CASSLEGGAVQETQYF. In DNA, the CDR3 is TGCGCCAGCAGCTTGGAGGGGGGAGCGGTCCAAGAGACCCAGTACTTC.

This clonotype was detected ten times or more. The chain employs TRBV11-2 and TRBJ1-2; 9 bases align to TRBD1. CDR3 length equals 13 residues. From germline, CDR1 is SGHAT and CDR2 FQNNGV. With 5 bases clipped from V and 7 bases from J, the junction kept 5 bases outside the gene matches. The CDR3 coding sequence is TGTGCCAGCAGCGGCCGACAGGGGGGTGGCTACACCTTC. It encodes CASSGRQGGGYTF.

About this clonotype: A junction end diverges from the germline sequence, so it may reflect a read error. The V gene is TRBV5-1, the J gene TRBJ2-1, with D possibly TRBD1 on 5 matching bases. CDR1 is SGHRS and CDR2 is YFSETQ in the germline V gene. The CDR3 covers 15 residues. In nucleotides, the CDR3 is TGTGCCAGCAGCTTCAGACAGAACTCCTACAATGAGCAGTTCTTC. Translation gives CASSFRQNSYNEQFF.

This clonotype was seen many times. The chain employs TRBV20-1 and TRBJ2-1; 10 nucleotides agree with TRBD2. CDR1 is DFQATT and CDR2 is SNEGSKA in the germline V gene (reference sequence). The J segment lost 0 bases and the V segment lost 5 bases, leaving 7 bases of the junction unmatched. The CDR3 is 16 amino acids. CDR3 in amino acids: CSAVELAGSSYNEQFF. In DNA, the CDR3 is TGCAGTGCTGTCGAACTAGCGGGAAGCTCCTACAATGAGCAGTTCTTC.

The genes are TRBV7-9 and TRBJ2-7; 11 nucleotides align to TRBD1. The CDR3 loop spans 16 amino acids. The V gene's germline CDR1 is SEHNR and CDR2 FQNEAQ (reference sequence). V lost 5 bases to trimming and J lost 2 bases; unmatched junction nucleotides: 8. The CDR3 here is CASSTTPGQGAYEQYF. For the CDR3, the DNA is TGTGCCAGCAGCACCACTCCGGGACAGGGGGCCTACGAGCAGTACTTC.

In its sample, this clonotype was seen many times. The genes are TRBV12-3 or TRBV12-4 and TRBJ1-3; D perhaps matches TRBD1 (5 bases). There are 12 residues in the CDR3. The V end was cut by 6 bases, the J end by 4 bases, with 7 bases between. The CDR3 nucleotides read TGTGCCAGCAGGCGACAGGGAAACACCATATATTTT. Protein product: CASRRQGNTIYF.

This clonotype appeared many times. The genes are TRBV12-3 or TRBV12-4 and TRBJ1-1; D is possibly TRBD1 (5 bases). The CDR3 contains 13 residues. Trimming pared 6 bases from V and 5 bases from J, leaving 13 bases between. The CDR3 spells CASSLFPGTEAFF. CDR3 nucleotide sequence: TGTGCCAGCAGCTTGTTCCCAGGGACTGAAGCTTTCTTT.

This sequence joins TRBV3-1 and TRBJ2-1; TRBD2 agrees at 7 bases. The CDR3 sequence is 16 residues long. Germline V gives CDR1 LGHDT, CDR2 YNNKEL (reference sequence). V lost 1 base to trimming and J lost 8 bases; unmatched junction nucleotides: 11. The CDR3 loop reads CASSQGGRVAPDEQFF. CDR3 coding DNA: TGTGCCAGCAGCCAAGGAGGGAGGGTGGCTCCCGATGAGCAGTTCTTC.